This TCR beta chain is from a study of blood T cell repertoires in COVID-19. At the level of the study: There were acute and convalescent COVID-19 samples, and they came from the United States, Italy and Spain. The analysed material was cDNA or gDNA that came from T cells, B-cell-depleted T cells, or PBMCs.

Individuals aged 18 to 89 years were recruited from fewer than 30 US areas. Cohort 3 donors were reported recovered after two negative PCRs, clearance, or symptom resolution. Sequenced by immunoSEQ multiplex PCR; TCRdb stores in-frame clones only, minus some. The sample contains approximately 450,000 clones, 80% to 90% of which appear only once. Germline V gene sequence: CDR1 MNHNS, CDR2 SASEGT. The CDR3 runs 14 residues. J lost 5 bases, V lost 3 bases, and 2 bases had no gene match. The sequencing sample was made of PBMCs or T cells enriched from blood (not recorded which). The chain is built from TRBV6-1 and TRBJ2-2, with 8 bases fitting TRBD1. The TCR sequence derives from a man aged 25-45 years who had recovered from COVID-19. This chain's CDR3 is CASSDRGRTGELFF. The DNA for the CDR3 is TGTGCCAGCAGTGACAGGGGGCGGACCGGGGAGCTGTTTTTT.